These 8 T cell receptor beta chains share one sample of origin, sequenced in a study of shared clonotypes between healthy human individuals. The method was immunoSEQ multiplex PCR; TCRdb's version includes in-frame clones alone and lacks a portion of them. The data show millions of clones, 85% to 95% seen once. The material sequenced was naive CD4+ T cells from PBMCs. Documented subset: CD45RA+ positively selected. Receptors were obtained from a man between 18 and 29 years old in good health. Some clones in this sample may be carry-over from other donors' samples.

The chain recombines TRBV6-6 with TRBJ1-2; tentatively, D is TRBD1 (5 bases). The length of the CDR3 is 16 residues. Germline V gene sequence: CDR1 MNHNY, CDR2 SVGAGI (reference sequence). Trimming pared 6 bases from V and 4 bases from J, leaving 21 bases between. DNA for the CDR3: TGTGCCAGCAGACCCCCAGATCCGGGACCGGTCTATGGCTACACCTTC. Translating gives CASRPPDPGPVYGYTF.

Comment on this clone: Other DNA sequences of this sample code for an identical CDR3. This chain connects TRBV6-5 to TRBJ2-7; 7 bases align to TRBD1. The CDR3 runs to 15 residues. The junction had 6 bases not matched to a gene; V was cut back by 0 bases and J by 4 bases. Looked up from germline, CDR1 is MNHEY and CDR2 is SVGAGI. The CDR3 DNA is TGTGCCAGCAGTTACTCCAGACAGGGATCATACGAGCAGTACTTC. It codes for CASSYSRQGSYEQYF.

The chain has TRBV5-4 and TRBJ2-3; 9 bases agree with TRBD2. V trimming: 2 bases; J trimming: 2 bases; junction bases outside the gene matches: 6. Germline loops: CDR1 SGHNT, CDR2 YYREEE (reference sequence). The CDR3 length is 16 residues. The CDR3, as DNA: TGTGCCAGCAGCTTTGACTTAGCGGGGGCCACAGATACGCAGTATTTT. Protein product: CASSFDLAGATDTQYF. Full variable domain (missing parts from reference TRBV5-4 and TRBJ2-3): ETGVTQSPTHLIKTRGQQVTLRCSSQSGHNTVSWYQQALGQGPQFIFQYYREEENGRGNFPPRFSGLQFPNYSSELNVNALELDDSALYLCASSFDLAGATDTQYFGPGTRLTVL.

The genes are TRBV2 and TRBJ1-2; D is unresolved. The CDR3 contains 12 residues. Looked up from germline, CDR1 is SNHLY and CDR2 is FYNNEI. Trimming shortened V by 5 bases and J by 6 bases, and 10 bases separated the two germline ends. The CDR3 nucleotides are TGTGCCAGCAGTACCGATTACAATGGCTACACCTTC. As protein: CASSTDYNGYTF.

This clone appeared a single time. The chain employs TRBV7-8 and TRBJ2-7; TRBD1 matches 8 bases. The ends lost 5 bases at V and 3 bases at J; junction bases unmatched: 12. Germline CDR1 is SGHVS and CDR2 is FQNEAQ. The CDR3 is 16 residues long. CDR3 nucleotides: TGTGCCAGCAGCCCAACCGACAGGGGCTATAACTACGAGCAGTACTTC. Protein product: CASSPTDRGYNYEQYF.

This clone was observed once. Here the CDR3 reads CASRLASFNEQYF. CDR3 nucleotides: TGTGCCAGCAGGTTGGCTAGCTTCAACGAGCAGTACTTC. This rearrangement joins TRBV6-1 to TRBJ2-7, with a possible D match to TRBD2 (5 bases). CDR1 and CDR2 from the germline V gene are MNHNS and SASEGT. Trimming stripped 6 bases from V and 5 bases from J, with 14 bases between. The CDR3 runs 13 residues.

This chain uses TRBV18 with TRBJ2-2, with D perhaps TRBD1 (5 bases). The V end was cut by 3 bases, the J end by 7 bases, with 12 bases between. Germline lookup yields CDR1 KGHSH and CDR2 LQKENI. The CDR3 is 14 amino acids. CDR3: CASSPQGLGGELFF. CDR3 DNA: TGTGCCAGCTCACCGCAGGGTCTCGGCGGGGAGCTGTTTTTT. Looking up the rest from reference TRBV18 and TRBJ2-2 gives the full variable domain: NAGVMQNPRHLVRRRGQEARLRCSPMKGHSHVYWYRQLPEEGLKFMVYLQKENIIDESGMPKERFSAEFPKEGPSILRIQQVVRGDSAAYFCASSPQGLGGELFFGEGSRLTVL.

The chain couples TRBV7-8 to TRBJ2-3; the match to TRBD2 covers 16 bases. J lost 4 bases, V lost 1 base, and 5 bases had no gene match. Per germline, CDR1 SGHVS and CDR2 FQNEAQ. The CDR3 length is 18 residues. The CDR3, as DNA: TGTGCCAGCAGCTTAGGGGGACTAGCGGGAGGGGTACCAGATACGCAGTATTTT. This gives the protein CASSLGGLAGGVPDTQYF.